Shown below are 29 T cell receptor beta chains from a single sample sequenced in a study of blood T cell repertoires in COVID-19. Sequencing used immunoSEQ multiplex PCR; TCRdb keeps in-frame clones, though not all of them. The data show approximately 70,000 clones, approximately 80% seen once. Sequences were obtained from peripheral blood. Source of these receptors: a man aged 55 to 70 with COVID-19, enrolled during active disease.

Here the CDR3 DNA reads TGTGCCAGCAGCTTTACTAGCGGGCCTCAAGAGACCCAGTACTTC. Translation gives CASSFTSGPQETQYF. The J gene is TRBJ2-5, the V gene TRBV5-4; TRBD2 matches at 9 bases. Per the germline V gene, CDR1 is SGHNT and CDR2 is YYREEE (reference sequence). The CDR3 runs 15 residues. The V gene end was trimmed by 2 bases and the J gene end by 2 bases; junction bases not matched to a gene: 4.

This clone was observed a handful of times. The chain uses TRBV6-5 and TRBJ2-7; D may be TRBD2 (7 bases). The CDR3 extends over 15 amino acids. V lost 3 bases, J lost 2 bases, and 14 bases lay in between. CDR1 is MNHEY, CDR2 SVGAGI, per germline. CDR3 in amino acids: CASSYGFGGPYEQYF. In DNA, the CDR3 is TGTGCCAGCAGTTATGGGTTCGGGGGGCCCTACGAGCAGTACTTC.

V is TRBV15 and J is TRBJ1-2; TRBD1 aligns across 12 bases. The CDR3 consists of 19 residues. J was trimmed by 4 bases and V by 3 bases; bases with no gene match: 15. CDR1 and CDR2 (germline): LNHNV, YYDKDF (reference sequence). The CDR3 spells CATSSKPPGQGAWGYGYTF. CDR3 nucleotides: TGTGCCACCAGCAGTAAGCCCCCGGGACAGGGGGCCTGGGGCTATGGCTACACCTTC.

This clone was observed once. The genes are TRBV10-1 and TRBJ2-1, with 8 bases aligning to TRBD2. Germline lookup yields CDR1 WNHNN and CDR2 SYGVQD (reference sequence). J lost 9 bases, V lost 6 bases, and 10 bases had no gene match. CDR3 size: 14 residues. In DNA, the CDR3 is TGCGCCAGCAGCACGGGACTAGGCGGCCTTGAGCAGTTCTTC. Its translation: CASSTGLGGLEQFF.

This clone was detected only once. The chain has TRBV9 and TRBJ2-7; the D is unclear. Germline V gives CDR1 SGDLS, CDR2 YYNGEE. V lost 1 base and J lost 6, with 11 bases in between. The CDR3 runs to 13 residues. The CDR3 DNA is TGTGCCAGCAGCGTATTAACAGACGGCGAGCAGTACTTC. Translating it yields CASSVLTDGEQYF. The whole variable domain, filled in from reference TRBV9 and TRBJ2-7, reads DSGVTQTPKHLITATGQRVTLRCSPRSGDLSVYWYQQSLDQGLQFLIQYYNGEERAKGNILERFSAQQFPDLHSELNLSSLELGDSALYFCASSVLTDGEQYFGPGTRLTVT.

The V and J genes are TRBV2 and TRBJ1-4, with D perhaps TRBD1 (5 bases). V was shortened by 6 bases and J by 8 bases, with 10 bases between the two germline ends. CDR1 and CDR2 (germline): SNHLY, FYNNEI. The CDR3 length is 12 residues. The CDR3 DNA reads TGTGCCAGCAGCTACGACAGCGAAAAACTGTTTTTT. This translates into CASSYDSEKLFF.

This clone was detected only once. The V gene is TRBV4-1, the J gene TRBJ1-2; D remains ambiguous. Deletions cut 0 bases from V and 5 bases from J, with 10 bases between. This CDR3 has 14 residues. Germline V lookup: CDR1 MGHRA, CDR2 YSYEKL. The CDR3 is CASSQEVRSYGYTF. CDR3 in DNA: TGCGCCAGCAGCCAAGAGGTCAGATCTTATGGCTACACCTTC.

This clone has more than one count but fewer than ten. The V gene is TRBV7-2, the J gene TRBJ2-7; D ambiguous. In germline, CDR1 is SGHTA, CDR2 FQGNSA. V was pared by 8 bases and J by 7 bases, with 18 bases between. This CDR3 has 13 residues. The CDR3 region is CASDTPPSYEQYF. CDR3 sequence (DNA): TGTGCCAGCGACACCCCCCCATCGTATGAGCAGTACTTC. Supplemented by reference TRBV7-2 and TRBJ2-7, the full variable domain reads GAGVSQSPSNKVTEKGKDVELRCDPISGHTALYWYRQSLGQGLEFLIYFQGNSAPDKSGLPSDRFSAERTGGSVSTLTIQRTQQEDSAVYLCASDTPPSYEQYFGPGTRLTVT.

The chain joins TRBV5-4 to TRBJ2-5, with 7 bases lining up with TRBD2. The junction had 3 bases not matched to a gene; V was cut back by 0 bases and J by 1 base. CDR1 SGHNT and CDR2 YYREEE come from the germline V gene (reference sequence). CDR3 length equals 15 residues. The CDR3 here is CASSLDSGPQETQYF. The DNA for the CDR3 is TGTGCCAGCAGCTTGGATAGCGGGCCCCAAGAGACCCAGTACTTC. The whole variable domain, filled in from reference TRBV5-4 and TRBJ2-5, reads ETGVTQSPTHLIKTRGQQVTLRCSSQSGHNTVSWYQQALGQGPQFIFQYYREEENGRGNFPPRFSGLQFPNYSSELNVNALELDDSALYLCASSLDSGPQETQYFGPGTRLLVL.

V is TRBV10-2 and J is TRBJ2-1, with D hard to call. V lost 6 bases and J 0 bases, leaving 12 bases between the germline ends. This CDR3 is 15 amino acids long. Germline CDR1 and CDR2: WSHSY and SAAADI. CDR3 nucleotides: TGCGCCAGCAGCCCCAGTGCTAGCTCCTACAATGAGCAGTTCTTC. Protein: CASSPSASSYNEQFF.

As concerns this clone: Other DNA variants within this sample encode the same CDR3. The rearrangement links TRBV5-1 to TRBJ2-2, with D unresolved. The CDR3 runs 17 residues. CDR1 and CDR2 from the germline V gene are SGHRS and YFSETQ. The V end lost 0 bases, the J end lost 4 bases, and 16 bases lay between the germline ends. CDR3: CASSLGPLSSGTGELFF. CDR3 nucleotide sequence: TGCGCCAGCAGCTTGGGACCCCTAAGTTCGGGCACCGGGGAGCTGTTTTTT.

The V gene is TRBV10-3, the J gene TRBJ2-3; TRBD1 agrees at 10 bases. Unmatched junction bases numbered 5, after V lost 3 bases and J lost 5 bases. Germline loops: CDR1 ENHRY, CDR2 SYGVKD. The CDR3 length is 15 residues. The CDR3 DNA reads as TGTGCCATCAGTGATACCGGACAGGGGGTAGATACGCAGTATTTT. Its translation: CAISDTGQGVDTQYF.

CDR3 sequence reads: CASSTSSGEQFF. The CDR3 DNA reads TGTGCCAGCAGCACGTCTAGCGGGGAGCAGTTCTTC. J is TRBJ2-1 and V is TRBV7-3, with 8 nucleotides matching TRBD2. J lost 10 bases, V lost 5 bases, and 4 bases had no gene match. The germline CDR1 and CDR2 sequences are SGHTA and FQGTGA. CDR3 length: 12 amino acids.

This chain links TRBV6-4 with TRBJ2-5; possible D gene TRBD1, 5 bases. In germline, CDR1 is MRHNA, CDR2 SNTAGT. The CDR3 covers 15 residues. V was clipped by 4 bases and J by 2 bases, with 14 bases between them. CDR3 nucleotides: TGTGCCAGCAGTGCCCAAATGGGGCCTCAAGAGACCCAGTACTTC. This sequence encodes CASSAQMGPQETQYF.

The chain joins TRBV2 to TRBJ2-1; 9 bases fit TRBD1. The J segment lost 8 bases and the V segment lost 6 bases, leaving 5 bases of the junction unmatched. Germline assignment: CDR1 SNHLY and CDR2 FYNNEI. The CDR3 spans 13 residues. The CDR3 DNA reads as TGTGCCAGCAGGAGGGACAGGGACGATGAGCAGTTCTTC. Translation: CASRRDRDDEQFF.

CDR3 sequence: CASSLAERGLNTGELFF. In DNA form, the CDR3 reads TGCGCCAGCAGCTTGGCCGAGCGGGGGCTGAACACCGGGGAGCTGTTTTTT. The V call is TRBV5-1, the J call TRBJ2-2; TRBD2 matches 8 bases. The germline V gene has CDR1 SGHRS and CDR2 YFSETQ. With 0 bases clipped from V and 1 base from J, the junction kept 5 bases outside the gene matches. The CDR3 extends over 17 amino acids.

This clone has more than one count but fewer than ten. J is TRBJ2-2 and V is TRBV30, with D perhaps matching TRBD2 (7 bases). The germline V and J ends were trimmed by 0 bases and 7 bases, with 18 bases remaining between them. Germline values: CDR1 GTSNPN, CDR2 SVGIG (reference sequence). The CDR3 runs 16 residues. DNA for the CDR3: TGTGCCTGGAGTGTAAGGGCCGGGGGGCGCGACGGGGAGCTGTTTTTT. Protein sequence: CAWSVRAGGRDGELFF.

The chain carries TRBV19 and TRBJ1-2; TRBD1 matches 8 bases. J lost 4 bases, V lost 5 bases, and 6 bases had no gene match. This CDR3 has 14 residues. Germline CDR1 LNHDA, CDR2 SQIVND (reference sequence). The CDR3 is CASSSRDRIYGYTF. Written as DNA, the CDR3 is TGTGCCAGTAGTTCCCGGGACAGGATCTATGGCTACACCTTC.

The chain links TRBV4-1 to TRBJ2-5, with D perhaps TRBD1 (5 bases). The CDR3 covers 14 residues. The germline V and J ends were trimmed by 3 bases and 5 bases, with 13 bases remaining between them. Germline CDR1 is MGHRA and CDR2 is YSYEKL. CDR3 DNA sequence: TGCGCCAGCAGCCAGTGGCAGGGCACGGAGACCCAGTACTTC. It codes for CASSQWQGTETQYF.

This clone has more than one count but fewer than ten. The chain employs TRBV7-2 and TRBJ2-7, with no clear D. Germline V gives CDR1 SGHTA, CDR2 FQGNSA. The CDR3 loop spans 13 amino acids. Trimming left V 2 bases short and J 5 bases short, with 10 bases between. CDR3: CASSLSPRDEQYF. CDR3 DNA sequence: TGTGCCAGCAGCTTATCCCCCCGTGACGAGCAGTACTTC.

The V gene is TRBV3-1 (or the pseudogene TRBV3-2), the J gene TRBJ2-7; D is possibly TRBD2 (5 bases). The CDR3 has 12 amino acids. Germline V gives CDR1 LGHDT, CDR2 YNNKEL (reference sequence). V was cut by 3 bases and J by 7 bases, with 10 bases left in between. Written as DNA, the CDR3 is TGTGCCAGCAGCCAGTCGTGGAGGGAGCAGTACTTC. This encodes CASSQSWREQYF.

V and J are TRBV6-5 and TRBJ2-7, with D unclear. The V end was cut by 6 bases, the J end by 2 bases, with 5 bases between. The CDR3 runs 11 residues. In germline, CDR1 is MNHEY, CDR2 SVGAGI. The CDR3 spells CASSGPYEQYF. The CDR3 nucleotides read TGTGCCAGCAGCGGTCCCTACGAGCAGTACTTC.

The rearrangement uses TRBV11-1 and TRBJ2-3; the D gene is possibly TRBD2 (6 bases). The CDR3 extends over 16 amino acids. The germline V gene has CDR1 SGHAT and CDR2 FQDESV (reference sequence). Between the trimmed V and J ends, which lost 2 bases and 2 bases, there was a span of 14 bases. Here the CDR3 reads CASSLWRDGDTDTQYF. Written as DNA, the CDR3 is TGTGCCAGCAGCTTATGGCGGGACGGGGACACAGATACGCAGTATTTT.

The chain uses TRBV6-5 and TRBJ1-2; D is ambiguous. V was shortened by 4 bases and J by 7 bases, with 16 bases between the two germline ends. CDR3 length: 14 residues. Germline values: CDR1 MNHEY, CDR2 SVGAGI. CDR3 nucleotides: TGTGCCAGCAGTTTAGTCCGGGGTAGTGTTGGCTACACCTTC. Translated, it gives CASSLVRGSVGYTF.

The chain employs TRBV19 and TRBJ2-5; D possibly corresponds to TRBD2 (5 bases). The CDR3 runs to 13 residues. Germline V gene sequence: CDR1 LNHDA, CDR2 SQIVND (reference sequence). V lost 5 bases to trimming and J lost 6 bases, with 13 bases between them. The CDR3 loop is CASSVSPGKTQYF. In DNA form, the CDR3 reads TGTGCCAGTAGTGTTTCCCCGGGAAAGACCCAGTACTTC.

There are many counts of this clone. The chain couples TRBV29-1 to TRBJ2-3; TRBD2 aligns across 8 bases. Unmatched junction bases numbered 6, after V lost 7 bases and J lost 0 bases. Per the germline V gene, CDR1 is SQVTM and CDR2 is ANQGSEA. CDR3 size: 14 residues. DNA for the CDR3: TGCAGCGCTCGGGGGGGGCTGAGCACAGATACGCAGTATTTT. Encoded protein: CSARGGLSTDTQYF.

A note on this clone: Additional DNA sequences in this sample encode the identical CDR3. The chain links TRBV5-1 to TRBJ2-5; TRBD1 aligns across 8 bases. There are 15 residues in the CDR3. Trimming at V came to 0 bases and at J to 2 bases, leaving 3 bases not matched to a gene. Germline CDR1 and CDR2: SGHRS and YFSETQ. Here the CDR3 DNA reads TGCGCCAGCAGCTTGGCCGGGACAGGTCAAGAGACCCAGTACTTC. Translated: CASSLAGTGQETQYF.

The V call is TRBV10-3, the J call TRBJ2-6; D unresolved. The V and J ends lost 3 bases and 0 bases respectively, with 15 bases between them. The germline V gene has CDR1 ENHRY and CDR2 SYGVKD. CDR3 length: 18 residues. The CDR3 sequence is CAISESPAESSGANVLTF. The CDR3, as DNA: TGTGCCATCAGTGAATCTCCGGCGGAAAGCTCTGGGGCCAACGTCCTGACTTTC.

V gene TRBV10-3 combines with J gene TRBJ1-4; D gene unclear. V was shortened by 3 bases and J by 1 base, with 15 bases between the two germline ends. There are 17 residues in the CDR3. Germline V CDR1 and CDR2: ENHRY, SYGVKD. CDR3 in amino acids: CAISDQVRGVTNEKLFF. The CDR3 coding sequence is TGTGCCATCAGTGATCAAGTCCGCGGGGTAACTAATGAAAAACTGTTTTTT.